This T cell receptor beta chain was found in a study of human T cells and chemical hapten exposure. The time point is: patch test 2, 6 weeks after DPC sensitization. Treatment here: therapeutic diphenylcyclopropenone sensitization with weekly scalp DPC. Attachment of unique molecular identifiers to individual cDNA molecules was performed in the library. TCRdb re-derived calls from the RACE reads in MiXCR, one entry per CDR3 protein. This table has over 100,000 distinct CDR3 sequences, about a tenth appearing once. On this clonotype: Its specificity is unknown. The junction departs from the called germline gene at one end, perhaps through a read error.

Study results and caveats: Patch test score rose with PT1 expanded TCR count, significant at thresholds 8, 16 and 32, not 4.

From germline, CDR1 is MDHEN and CDR2 SYDVKM. The CDR3 is made up of 16 amino acids. The chain combines TRBV28 with TRBJ2-4; possibly TRBD1 for D (6 bases). The source is a woman in her forties with alopecia areata. Some clones in this sample may be carry-over from other donors' samples. The sample here was whole blood, taken in connection with sensitization to the hapten diphenylcyclopropenone (DPC). The CDR3 here is CVSTEDRFLTKNIQYF. CDR3 DNA sequence: TGTGTCAGCACCGAGGACAGATTCTTAACCAAAAACATTCAGTACTTC.